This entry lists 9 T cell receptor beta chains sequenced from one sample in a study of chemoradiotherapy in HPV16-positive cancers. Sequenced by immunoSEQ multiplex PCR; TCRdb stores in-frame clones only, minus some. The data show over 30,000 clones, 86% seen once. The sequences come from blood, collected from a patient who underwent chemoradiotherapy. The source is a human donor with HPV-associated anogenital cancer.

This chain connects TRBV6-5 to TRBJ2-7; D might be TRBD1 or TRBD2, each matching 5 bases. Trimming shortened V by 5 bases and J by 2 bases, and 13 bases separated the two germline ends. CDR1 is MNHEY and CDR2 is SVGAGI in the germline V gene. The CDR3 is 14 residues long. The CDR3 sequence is CASSTSGTTYEQYF. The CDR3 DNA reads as TGTGCCAGCAGTACCTCCGGGACCACCTACGAGCAGTACTTC.

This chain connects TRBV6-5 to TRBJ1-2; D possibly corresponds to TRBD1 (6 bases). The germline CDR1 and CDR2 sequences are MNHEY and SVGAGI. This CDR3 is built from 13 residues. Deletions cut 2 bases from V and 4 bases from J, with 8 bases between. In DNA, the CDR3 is TGTGCCAGCAGTTACCAGGGGACCTATGGCTACACCTTC. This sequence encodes CASSYQGTYGYTF.

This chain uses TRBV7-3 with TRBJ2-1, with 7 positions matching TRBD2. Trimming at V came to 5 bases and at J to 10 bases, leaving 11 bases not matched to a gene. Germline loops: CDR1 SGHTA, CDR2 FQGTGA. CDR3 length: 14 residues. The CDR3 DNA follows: TGTGCCAGCAGCCCCACCAGTGGGCGGGGGGAGCAGTTCTTC. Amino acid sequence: CASSPTSGRGEQFF.

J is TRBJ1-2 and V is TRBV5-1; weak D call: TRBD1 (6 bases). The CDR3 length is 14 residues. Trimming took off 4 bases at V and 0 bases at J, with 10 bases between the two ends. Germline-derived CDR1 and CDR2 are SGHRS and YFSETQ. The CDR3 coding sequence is TGCGCCAGCAGCACACAGGGTGCTAACTATGGCTACACCTTC. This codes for CASSTQGANYGYTF. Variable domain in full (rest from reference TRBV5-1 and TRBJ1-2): KAGVTQTPRYLIKTRGQQVTLSCSPISGHRSVSWYQQTPGQGLQFLFEYFSETQRNKGNFPGRFSGRQFSNSRSEMNVSTLELGDSALYLCASSTQGANYGYTFGSGTRLTVV.

The CDR3 DNA is TGTGCCAGCAAAGAGGGACTAGCGGGGGTCGAGCAGTACTTC. Its protein product is CASKEGLAGVEQYF. The chain couples TRBV2 to TRBJ2-7, with 14 bases identical to TRBD2. CDR1 is SNHLY, CDR2 FYNNEI, per germline. Unmatched junction bases numbered 5, after V lost 7 bases and J lost 6 bases. This CDR3 spans 14 amino acids.

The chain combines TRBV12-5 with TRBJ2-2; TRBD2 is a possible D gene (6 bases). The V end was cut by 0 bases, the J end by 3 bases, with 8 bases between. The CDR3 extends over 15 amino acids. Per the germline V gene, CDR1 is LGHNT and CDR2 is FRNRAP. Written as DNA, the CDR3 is TGTGCTAGTGGTTTGGTCGGGACTTACACCGGGGAGCTGTTTTTT. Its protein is CASGLVGTYTGELFF.

The DNA for the CDR3 is TGTGCCAGCAGTAAAACAGGGACCCGAAGGGCCCACTACGAGCAGTACTTC. This sequence encodes CASSKTGTRRAHYEQYF. The V gene is TRBV28, the J gene TRBJ2-7, with D possibly TRBD1 on 6 matching bases. V was clipped by 5 bases and J by 3 bases, with 23 bases between them. This CDR3 region has 17 residues. Germline V gene data show CDR1 as MDHEN and CDR2 as SYDVKM.

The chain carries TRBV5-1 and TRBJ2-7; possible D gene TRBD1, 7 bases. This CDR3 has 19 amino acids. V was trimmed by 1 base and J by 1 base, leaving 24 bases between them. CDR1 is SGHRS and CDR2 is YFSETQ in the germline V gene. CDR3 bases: TGCGCCAGCAGCTTGAGACAGGGAAGGGGGGCAAGGGAGTCCTACGAGCAGTACTTC. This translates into CASSLRQGRGARESYEQYF.

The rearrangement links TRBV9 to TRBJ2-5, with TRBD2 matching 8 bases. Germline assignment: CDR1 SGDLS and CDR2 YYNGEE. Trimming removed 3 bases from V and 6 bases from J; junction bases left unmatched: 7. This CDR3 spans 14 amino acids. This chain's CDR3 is CASSGSGGPQTQYF. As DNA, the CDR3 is TGTGCCAGCAGCGGCTCGGGGGGGCCCCAGACCCAGTACTTC.